This T cell receptor beta chain was recovered during a study of blood T cells in healthy people across ages. About this clonotype: Its antigen is currently unknown.

V trimming: 0 bases; J trimming: 7 bases; junction bases outside the gene matches: 11. The CDR3 spans 17 residues. Germline V gene lookup returns CDR1 ENHRY and CDR2 SYGVKD. Healthy Caucasians from Russia aged about 6 to 90 served as donors. Findings and limits, study-wide: Per million T cells, the diversity of TCR beta decreased roughly linearly as age advanced.

A sample-barcoded 5' primer and a J-beta primer mix were used in a second PCR of roughly 7 to 11 cycles. Every sample returned 2.5 million or more CDR3-containing paired-end reads. Via MiXCR, TCRdb re-called the 5' RACE reads, giving one row per CDR3 protein. The data show about 510,000 distinct CDR3 sequences, over 25% seen once. This sample also belongs to another study, concerning T cells of mothers and their children. From that study: The sample comes from roughly 9 healthy Caucasian donors: mothers and children.

The receptor was isolated from a boy aged 2 to 10 in good health. The sequencing sample was made of blood. The chain carries TRBV10-3 and TRBJ2-1; 8 nucleotides agree with TRBD1. CDR3 region: CAISESGTGSSRNEQFF. The CDR3 nucleotides read TGTGCCATCAGTGAGTCTGGGACAGGCTCCTCCCGGAATGAGCAGTTCTTC.